Listed here are 13 T cell receptor beta chains from one sample, sequenced in a study of cytomegalovirus exposure and HLA in healthy donors. Use of 60 Vbeta and 13 Jbeta primers characterized the PCR. The method was immunoSEQ multiplex PCR; TCRdb's version includes in-frame clones alone and lacks a portion of them. In the table there are about 160,000 clones, roughly four fifths of which are singletons. The sample comprised PBMCs. These receptors were collected from a man aged 50 to 59 in good health and CMV-seropositive.

V and J are TRBV21-1 and TRBJ2-5; the table gives TRBD2 as D, unverified against the DNA. TRBV21-1 is a documented pseudogene. The CDR3 has 17 amino acids. CDR3 nucleotides: TGTGCCAGCAGCACTCAAACGGCTAGCGGGGGGATGGAGACCCAGTACTTC. It codes for CASSTQTASGGMETQYF.

The chain links TRBV6-5 to TRBJ2-7, with 9 bases fitting TRBD1. Germline CDR1 reads MNHEY; CDR2 reads SVGAGI. The V and J ends lost 0 bases and 4 bases, in that order; junction bases with no gene match: 4. This CDR3 region has 15 residues. In DNA form, the CDR3 reads TGTGCCAGCAGTTACTCGGGGACAGGGACTTACGAGCAGTACTTC. Translating it yields CASSYSGTGTYEQYF.

With respect to this clone: A junction boundary mismatches the germline segment, possibly from a read error. The chain's CDR3 is CSSSLSPYEQYF. The DNA for the CDR3 is TGTTCCAGCAGCTTATCTCCCTACGAGCAGTACTTC. J is TRBJ2-7 and V is TRBV7-9, with unresolved D. The CDR3 sequence is 12 residues long. The germline CDR1 and CDR2 sequences are SEHNR and FQNEAQ (reference sequence).

This clone turned up a few times. V usage is TRBV4-1 and J usage is TRBJ1-1, with 7 bases matching TRBD1. V gave up 1 base and J gave up 1 base; unmatched junction bases: 6. The CDR3 has 16 amino acids. The germline gives CDR1 MGHRA, CDR2 YSYEKL. CDR3 DNA sequence: TGCGCCAGCAGCCAAGCCTGGTCAGGGGGGAACACTGAAGCTTTCTTT. Residues: CASSQAWSGGNTEAFF.

This clone appeared a few times. CDR3: CASSGRVEQGSYEQYF. CDR3 in DNA: TGTGCCAGCAGCGGTAGGGTAGAACAGGGTTCCTACGAGCAGTACTTC. The chain employs TRBV9 and TRBJ2-7, with D possibly being TRBD1 (6 bases). The length of the CDR3 is 16 residues. Germline values: CDR1 SGDLS, CDR2 YYNGEE. Trimming took 3 bases from V and 1 from J, leaving 17 bases between them.

The chain links TRBV11-2 to TRBJ2-2; TRBD1 is a possible D gene (7 bases). The CDR3 is 15 residues long. V was clipped by 3 bases and J by 3 bases, with 11 bases between them. The germline gives CDR1 SGHAT, CDR2 FQNNGV. CDR3 nucleotides: TGTGCCAGCAGCTTTGGAGGGGGCTACACCGGGGAGCTGTTTTTT. It is translated as CASSFGGGYTGELFF.

The chain is built from TRBV25-1 and TRBJ1-2; 8 bases are shared with TRBD1. CDR1 is MGHDK, CDR2 SYGVNS, per germline. With V trimmed by 2 bases and J by 4 bases, 6 bases remained unmatched. This CDR3 has 15 residues. The CDR3 nucleotides read TGTGCCAGCAGTGAACGCGACAGGGGATTCTATGGCTACACCTTC. Translated: CASSERDRGFYGYTF.

The V and J genes are TRBV5-5 and TRBJ2-5, with D maybe TRBD1 (6 bases). Germline V lookup: CDR1 SGHKS, CDR2 YYEKEE (reference sequence). The ends were cut back, 0 bases at V and 1 base at J, with 10 bases in the middle. This CDR3 spans 15 amino acids. The CDR3 DNA is TGTGCCAGCAGCTTGGGTGGGACAATCCAAGAGACCCAGTACTTC. As protein: CASSLGGTIQETQYF.

V usage is TRBV4-1 and J usage is TRBJ1-1; tentative D call: TRBD1 (5 bases). V shed 4 bases and J shed 5 bases, with 20 bases lying between them. The CDR3 contains 16 residues. The V gene's germline CDR1 is MGHRA and CDR2 YSYEKL. The CDR3 DNA reads TGCGCCAGCAGCCTCGGGTGGGGGGACCGCGGGACTGAAGCTTTCTTT. It specifies CASSLGWGDRGTEAFF.

J is TRBJ1-2 and V is TRBV29-1; 10 positions agree with TRBD1. The CDR3 runs 11 residues. J lost 7 bases, V lost 7 bases, and 3 bases had no gene match. The germline CDR1 and CDR2 sequences are SQVTM and ANQGSEA. CDR3 residues: CSAGTGVGYTF. CDR3 DNA: TGCAGCGCCGGGACAGGGGTTGGCTACACCTTC.

This chain joins TRBV2 and TRBJ2-7; D unclear. CDR3 length: 12 amino acids. Germline lookup yields CDR1 SNHLY and CDR2 FYNNEI. The ends were cut back, 6 bases at V and 6 bases at J, with 12 bases in the middle. The CDR3 region has the DNA TGTGCCAGCAGCTCGGGTTTAGGCGAGCAGTACTTC. Translated, it gives CASSSGLGEQYF.

V and J are TRBV10-3 and TRBJ2-7; maybe TRBD1 (6 bases). V was clipped by 0 bases and J by 4 bases, with 16 bases between them. This CDR3 is built from 16 residues. The V gene's germline CDR1 is ENHRY and CDR2 SYGVKD. The CDR3 sequence: CAISESTRGGPYEQYF. The CDR3 DNA is TGTGCCATCAGTGAGTCGACTCGAGGGGGACCTTACGAGCAGTACTTC.

DNA for the CDR3: TGTGCCAGCAGTTACTATGCTCCAGGGTTCACCGGGGAGCTGTTTTTT. Translation: CASSYYAPGFTGELFF. V is TRBV6-5 and J is TRBJ2-2; D is possibly TRBD1 (5 bases). V was pared by 1 base and J by 4 bases, with 13 bases between. The CDR3 has 16 residues. Germline V gives CDR1 MNHEY, CDR2 SVGAGI.